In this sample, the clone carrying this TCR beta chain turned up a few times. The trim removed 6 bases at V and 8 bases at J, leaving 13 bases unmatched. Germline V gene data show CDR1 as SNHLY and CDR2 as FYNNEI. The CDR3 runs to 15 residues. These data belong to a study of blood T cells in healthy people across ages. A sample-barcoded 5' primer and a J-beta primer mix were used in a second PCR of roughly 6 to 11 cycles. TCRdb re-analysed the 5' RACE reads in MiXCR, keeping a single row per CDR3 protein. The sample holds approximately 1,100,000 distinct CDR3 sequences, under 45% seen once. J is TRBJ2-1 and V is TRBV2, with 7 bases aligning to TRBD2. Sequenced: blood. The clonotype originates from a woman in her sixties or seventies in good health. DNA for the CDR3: TGTGCCAGCAGGCCCCCCGGCGGGAGCGTGTATGAGCAGTTCTTC. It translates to CASRPPGGSVYEQFF.